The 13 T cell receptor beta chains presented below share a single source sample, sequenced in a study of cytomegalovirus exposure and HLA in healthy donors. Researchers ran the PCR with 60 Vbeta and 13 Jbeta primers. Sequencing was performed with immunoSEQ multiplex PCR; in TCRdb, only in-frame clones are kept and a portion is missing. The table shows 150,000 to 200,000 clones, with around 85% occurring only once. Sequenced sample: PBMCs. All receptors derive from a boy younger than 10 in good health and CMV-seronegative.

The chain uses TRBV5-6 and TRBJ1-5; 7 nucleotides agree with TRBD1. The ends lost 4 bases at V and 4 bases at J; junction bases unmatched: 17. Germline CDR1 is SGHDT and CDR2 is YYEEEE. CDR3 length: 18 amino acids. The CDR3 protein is CASSQRILTGVENQPQHF. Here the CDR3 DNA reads TGTGCCAGCAGCCAAAGAATTTTAACAGGGGTGGAGAATCAGCCCCAGCATTTT.

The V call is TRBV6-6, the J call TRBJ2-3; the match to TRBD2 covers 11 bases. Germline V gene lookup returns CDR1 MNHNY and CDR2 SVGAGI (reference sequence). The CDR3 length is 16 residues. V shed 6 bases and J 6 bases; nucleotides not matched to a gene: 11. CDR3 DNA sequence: TGTGCCAGCAGCTACGGGCTAGCGGGAGGCCGGGATACGCAGTATTTT. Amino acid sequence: CASSYGLAGGRDTQYF.

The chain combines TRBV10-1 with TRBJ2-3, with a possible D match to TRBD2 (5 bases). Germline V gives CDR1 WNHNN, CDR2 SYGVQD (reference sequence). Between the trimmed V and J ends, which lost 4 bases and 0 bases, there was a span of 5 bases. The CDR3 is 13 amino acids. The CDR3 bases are TGCGCCAGCAGTGGCGGGAGCACAGATACGCAGTATTTT. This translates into CASSGGSTDTQYF.

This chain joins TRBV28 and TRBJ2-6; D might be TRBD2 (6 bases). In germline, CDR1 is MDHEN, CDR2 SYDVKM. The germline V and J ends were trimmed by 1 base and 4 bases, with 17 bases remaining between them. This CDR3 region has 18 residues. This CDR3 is CASSLSGRGTLGANVLTF. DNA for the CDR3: TGTGCCAGCAGTTTATCAGGGCGCGGGACCCTCGGGGCCAACGTCCTGACTTTC.

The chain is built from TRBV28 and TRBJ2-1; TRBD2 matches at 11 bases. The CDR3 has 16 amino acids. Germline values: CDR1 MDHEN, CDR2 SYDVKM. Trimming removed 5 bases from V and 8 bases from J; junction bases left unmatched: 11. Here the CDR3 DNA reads TGTGCCAGCAGTGCCACTAGCGGGAGCCGCAGGGATGAGCAGTTCTTC. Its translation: CASSATSGSRRDEQFF.

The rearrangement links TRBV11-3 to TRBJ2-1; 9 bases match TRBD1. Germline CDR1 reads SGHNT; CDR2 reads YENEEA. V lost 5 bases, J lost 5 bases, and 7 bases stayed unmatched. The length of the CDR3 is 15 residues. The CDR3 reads CASSAGQGHDNEQFF. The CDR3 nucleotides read TGTGCCAGCAGCGCCGGACAGGGGCACGACAATGAGCAGTTCTTC.

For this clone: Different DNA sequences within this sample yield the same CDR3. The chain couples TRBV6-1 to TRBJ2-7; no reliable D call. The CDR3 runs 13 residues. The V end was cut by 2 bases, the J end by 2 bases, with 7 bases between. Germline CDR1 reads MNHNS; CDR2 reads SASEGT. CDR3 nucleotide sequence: TGTGCCAGCAGTGAACGGCAGGCCTACGAGCAGTACTTC. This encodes CASSERQAYEQYF.

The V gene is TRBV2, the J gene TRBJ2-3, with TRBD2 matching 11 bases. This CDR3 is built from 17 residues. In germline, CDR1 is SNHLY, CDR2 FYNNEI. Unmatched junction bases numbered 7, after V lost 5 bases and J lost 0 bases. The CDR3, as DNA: TGTGCCAGCAGTCTAGCGGGAGGCTTTGCGAGCACAGATACGCAGTATTTT. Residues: CASSLAGGFASTDTQYF. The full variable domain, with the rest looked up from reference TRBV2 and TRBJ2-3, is EPEVTQTPSHQVTQMGQEVILRCVPISNHLYFYWYRQILGQKVEFLVSFYNNEISEKSEIFDDQFSVERPDGSNFTLKIRSTKLEDSAMYFCASSLAGGFASTDTQYFGPGTRLTVL.

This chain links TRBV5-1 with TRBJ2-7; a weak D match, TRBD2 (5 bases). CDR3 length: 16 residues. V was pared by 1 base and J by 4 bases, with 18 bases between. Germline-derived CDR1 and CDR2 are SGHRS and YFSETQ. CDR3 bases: TGCGCCAGCAGCTTGTCTGAGGGTCCGCCCTGGTACGAGCAGTACTTC. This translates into CASSLSEGPPWYEQYF.

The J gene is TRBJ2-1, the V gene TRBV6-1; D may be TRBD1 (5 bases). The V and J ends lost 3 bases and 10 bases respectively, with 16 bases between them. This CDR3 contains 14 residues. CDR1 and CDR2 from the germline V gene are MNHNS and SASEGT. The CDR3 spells CASSDLELRGEQFF. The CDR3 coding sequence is TGTGCCAGCAGTGACCTGGAACTAAGGGGCGAGCAGTTCTTC.

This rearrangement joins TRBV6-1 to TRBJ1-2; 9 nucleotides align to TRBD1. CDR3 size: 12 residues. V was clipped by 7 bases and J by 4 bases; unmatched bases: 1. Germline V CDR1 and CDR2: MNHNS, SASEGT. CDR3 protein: CASMDRGYGYTF. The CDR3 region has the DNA TGTGCCAGCATGGACAGGGGCTATGGCTACACCTTC.

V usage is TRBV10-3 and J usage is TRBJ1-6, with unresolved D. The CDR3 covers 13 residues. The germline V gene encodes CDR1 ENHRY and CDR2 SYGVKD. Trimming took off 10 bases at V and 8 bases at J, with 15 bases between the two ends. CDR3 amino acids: CATLGLADSPLHF. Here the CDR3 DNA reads TGTGCCACCTTAGGCTTGGCGGATTCACCCCTCCACTTT.

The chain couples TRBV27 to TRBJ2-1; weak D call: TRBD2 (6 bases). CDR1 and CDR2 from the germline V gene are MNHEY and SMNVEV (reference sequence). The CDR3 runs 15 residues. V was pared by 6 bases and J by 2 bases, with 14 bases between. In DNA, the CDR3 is TGTGCCAGCAGCTCCCCGGGAGAAGCCTACAATGAGCAGTTCTTC. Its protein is CASSSPGEAYNEQFF.